One sample yielded the 4 T cell receptor beta chains listed below, sequenced in a study of blood T cell repertoires in COVID-19. Measured with immunoSEQ multiplex PCR; TCRdb has only the in-frame clones, and not every one. The sample has around 120,000 clones, roughly 89% seen once; the top ten hold 3.8%. Input material: peripheral blood. Receptor source: a woman aged 55-70 years with COVID-19, enrolled during active disease.

This clone was observed a few times. The V call is TRBV7-9, the J call TRBJ2-2; D unresolved. V lost 2 bases and J lost 7, with 5 bases in between. The CDR3 is 12 residues long. Per the germline V gene, CDR1 is SEHNR and CDR2 is FQNEAQ (reference sequence). CDR3 residues: CASSLSGGELFF. The CDR3 DNA reads TGTGCCAGCAGCTTATCCGGCGGGGAGCTGTTTTTT.

The V call is TRBV6-5, the J call TRBJ1-1; D is uncertain. Trimming removed 0 bases from V and 2 bases from J, with 13 bases in between. The CDR3 is made up of 16 amino acids. Germline V gene data show CDR1 as MNHEY and CDR2 as SVGAGI. The CDR3 here is CASSYSLLQLNTEAFF. The CDR3 DNA reads as TGTGCCAGCAGTTACTCCCTTCTACAGCTAAACACTGAAGCTTTCTTT.

The chain recombines TRBV30 with TRBJ1-1, with TRBD1 matching 8 bases. Trimming removed 3 bases from V and 1 base from J; junction bases left unmatched: 4. Germline CDR1 and CDR2: GTSNPN and SVGIG (reference sequence). CDR3 length equals 14 residues. This CDR3 is CAWSSGQGNTEAFF. The CDR3 region has the DNA TGTGCCTGGAGCAGCGGACAGGGGAACACTGAAGCTTTCTTT.

In DNA, the CDR3 is TGTGCCAGCAGCTTAAGGCCAGGGGATCAGCCCCAGCATTTT. It codes for CASSLRPGDQPQHF. J is TRBJ1-5 and V is TRBV7-3; TRBD1 is a possible D gene (6 bases). The CDR3 covers 14 residues. From germline, CDR1 is SGHTA and CDR2 FQGTGA. Trimming shortened V by 1 base and J by 5 bases, and 9 bases separated the two germline ends.